This entry lists 14 T cell receptor beta chains sequenced from one sample in a study of blood T cell repertoires in COVID-19. Some clones are missing from TCRdb's copy, which holds only in-frame ones; the method was immunoSEQ multiplex PCR. Seen here are approximately 100,000 clones, over 65% observed once, and the top ten hold 6.2%. The sequenced sample consisted of peripheral blood. The receptor set was obtained from a man older than 75 with COVID-19, enrolled during active disease.

The J gene is TRBJ1-5, the V gene TRBV5-1; D remains unclear. Germline V gene sequence: CDR1 SGHRS, CDR2 YFSETQ. The CDR3 spans 13 residues. Between the trimmed V and J ends, which lost 5 bases and 3 bases, there was a span of 9 bases. In nucleotides, the CDR3 is TGCGCCAGCAGGGAGGAGGCCAATCAGCCCCAGCATTTT. Translated, it gives CASREEANQPQHF.

Comment on this clone: Sequence at one end of the junction differs from germline and may be a read error. The chain carries TRBV7-7 and TRBJ2-1, with 11 bases aligning to TRBD1. This CDR3 has 15 amino acids. Germline loops: CDR1 SSHAT, CDR2 FNYEAQ (reference sequence). For the CDR3, the DNA is TGTGCTAGCAGCCCGGGACAGGGGGGCTACAATGAGCAGTTCTTC. Its translation: CASSPGQGGYNEQFF.

V is TRBV6-5 and J is TRBJ1-4; tentatively, D is TRBD1 (6 bases). CDR3 length equals 14 residues. Trimming shortened V by 7 bases and J by 7 bases, and 16 bases separated the two germline ends. Germline loops: CDR1 MNHEY, CDR2 SVGAGI. The CDR3: CASIQQGSGEKLFF. The DNA of the CDR3 is TGTGCCAGCATCCAGCAGGGGTCCGGTGAAAAACTGTTTTTT.

This clone is a singleton in its sample. The chain couples TRBV6-1 to TRBJ1-6; 7 bases fit TRBD1. Germline lookup yields CDR1 MNHNS and CDR2 SASEGT. The J segment lost 3 bases and the V segment lost 4 bases, leaving 6 bases of the junction unmatched. This CDR3 contains 16 residues. DNA for the CDR3: TGTGCCAGCAGTGCCGGGACAGTGGGCTATAATTCACCCCTCCACTTT. The encoded protein is CASSAGTVGYNSPLHF.

This chain uses TRBV4-1 with TRBJ1-5; 10 bases agree with TRBD1. Looked up from germline, CDR1 is MGHRA and CDR2 is YSYEKL. The V and J ends lost 5 bases and 6 bases, in that order; junction bases with no gene match: 19. The CDR3 sequence is 19 residues long. The CDR3 DNA is TGCGCCAGCAGCGCCCAAAGACAGGGGGCGGATTCATACAGTCAGCCCCAGCATTTT. Translating it yields CASSAQRQGADSYSQPQHF.

V gene TRBV9 combines with J gene TRBJ2-5; the D gene is possibly TRBD2 (7 bases). Germline V CDR1 and CDR2: SGDLS, YYNGEE. This CDR3 region has 15 residues. V lost 4 bases and J lost 3, with 16 bases in between. In DNA, the CDR3 is TGTGCCAGCAGCCACTTCGGGGGGCTGGAAGAGACCCAGTACTTC. Translating it yields CASSHFGGLEETQYF. The whole variable domain, filled in from reference TRBV9 and TRBJ2-5, reads DSGVTQTPKHLITATGQRVTLRCSPRSGDLSVYWYQQSLDQGLQFLIQYYNGEERAKGNILERFSAQQFPDLHSELNLSSLELGDSALYFCASSHFGGLEETQYFGPGTRLLVL.

J is TRBJ2-5 and V is TRBV5-1, with 11 bases matching TRBD2. The V and J ends lost 0 bases and 5 bases, in that order; junction bases with no gene match: 3. CDR1 and CDR2 from the germline V gene are SGHRS and YFSETQ. This CDR3 region has 15 residues. The CDR3 nucleotides are TGCGCCAGCAGCTTGGGACTAGCGGGAAGGGAGACCCAGTACTTC. Encoded protein: CASSLGLAGRETQYF.

The chain carries TRBV6-2 or TRBV6-3 and TRBJ2-4; TRBD2 is a possible D gene (5 bases). This CDR3 region has 14 residues. Looked up from germline, CDR1 is MNHEY and CDR2 is SVGEGT. The germline V and J ends were trimmed by 4 bases and 8 bases, with 15 bases remaining between them. The CDR3 reads CASSFHSPGDIQYF. In nucleotides, the CDR3 is TGTGCCAGCAGTTTCCATAGCCCCGGGGACATTCAGTACTTC.

This clone was seen more than once but under ten times. The chain is built from TRBV5-1 and TRBJ1-1; perhaps TRBD1 as D (6 bases). Germline loops: CDR1 SGHRS, CDR2 YFSETQ. The V gene lost 6 bases and the J gene lost 3 bases, with 12 bases spanning the gap. CDR3 length: 13 amino acids. Here the CDR3 reads CASNRDTYTEAFF. For the CDR3, the DNA is TGCGCCAGCAACCGGGACACATACACTGAAGCTTTCTTT.

The V call is TRBV6-2 or TRBV6-3, the J call TRBJ2-5; D may be TRBD2 (6 bases). This CDR3 spans 17 amino acids. Between the trimmed V and J ends, which lost 4 bases and 5 bases, there was a span of 23 bases. Per the germline V gene, CDR1 is MNHEY and CDR2 is SVGEGT. CDR3 nucleotide sequence: TGTGCCAGCAGTTTAGACCTGGGAGGAATAGCAGAGGAGACCCAGTACTTC. Amino acids: CASSLDLGGIAEETQYF.

V gene TRBV19 combines with J gene TRBJ1-2, with 10 bases matching TRBD1. Per the germline V gene, CDR1 is LNHDA and CDR2 is SQIVND (reference sequence). This CDR3 comprises 16 residues. V shed 7 bases, J shed 3 bases, and the junction held 11 bases outside the gene matches. The CDR3 loop is CASTVHLGQGYYGYTF. CDR3 nucleotide sequence: TGTGCCAGTACGGTTCATTTGGGACAGGGGTACTATGGCTACACCTTC.

V usage is TRBV6-1 and J usage is TRBJ2-7, with TRBD2 as a possible D gene (6 bases). Looked up from germline, CDR1 is MNHNS and CDR2 is SASEGT. The CDR3 sequence is 15 residues long. Trimming took 1 base from V and 2 from J, leaving 12 bases between them. The CDR3 DNA reads as TGTGCCAGCAGTGAAGTGGTCGGGAGAACCTACGAGCAGTACTTC. This codes for CASSEVVGRTYEQYF.

V and J are TRBV20-1 and TRBJ1-2; possible D gene TRBD1, 6 bases. Germline V gene sequence: CDR1 DFQATT, CDR2 SNEGSKA (reference sequence). The CDR3 is 15 residues long. V shed 3 bases and J shed 0 bases, with 14 bases lying between them. CDR3 amino acids: CSASFPGVSNYGYTF. The CDR3 DNA sequence: TGCAGTGCTAGTTTCCCAGGGGTTTCTAACTATGGCTACACCTTC.

This chain's CDR3 is CASSSGAGVQETQYF. CDR3 nucleotides: TGTGCCAGCAGTTCCGGCGCGGGCGTCCAAGAGACCCAGTACTTC. The chain joins TRBV27 to TRBJ2-5; D is perhaps TRBD2 (5 bases). The germline CDR1 and CDR2 sequences are MNHEY and SMNVEV (reference sequence). With 4 bases removed from V and 1 base from J, the gap between germline ends came to 13 bases. CDR3 length equals 15 residues.